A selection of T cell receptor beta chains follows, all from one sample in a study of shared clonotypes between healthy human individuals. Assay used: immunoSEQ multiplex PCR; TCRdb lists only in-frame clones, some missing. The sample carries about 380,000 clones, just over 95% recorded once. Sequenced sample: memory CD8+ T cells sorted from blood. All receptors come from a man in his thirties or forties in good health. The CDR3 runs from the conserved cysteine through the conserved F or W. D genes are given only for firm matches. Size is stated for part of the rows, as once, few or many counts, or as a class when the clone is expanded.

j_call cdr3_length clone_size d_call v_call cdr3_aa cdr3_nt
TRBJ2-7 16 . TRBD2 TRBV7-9 CASSLDSTGLNYEQYF TGTGCCAGCAGCTTAGATTCGACGGGACTAAACTACGAGCAGTACTTC
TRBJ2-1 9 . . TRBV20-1 CSARNEQFF TGCAGTGCTAGAAACGAGCAGTTCTTC
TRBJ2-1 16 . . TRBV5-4 CASSRSFLAHYNEQFF TGTGCCAGCAGCCGCTCCTTCCTAGCGCACTACAATGAGCAGTTCTTC
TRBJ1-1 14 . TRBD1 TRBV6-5 CASSYSQGATEAFF TGTGCCAGCAGTTACTCACAGGGGGCGACTGAAGCTTTCTTT
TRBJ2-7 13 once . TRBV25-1 CASSDPPWDEQYF TGTGCCAGCAGTGACCCCCCGTGGGACGAGCAGTACTTC
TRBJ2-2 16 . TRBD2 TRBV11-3 CASSPGGLANTGELFF TGTGCCAGCAGCCCGGGGGGACTAGCGAACACCGGGGAGCTGTTTTTT
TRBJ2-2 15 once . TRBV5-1 CASRVGQKLAGELFF TGCGCCAGCAGGGTTGGGCAGAAATTGGCCGGGGAGCTGTTTTTT
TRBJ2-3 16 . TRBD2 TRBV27 CASRGIAGSWTDTQYF TGTGCCAGCCGGGGCATAGCGGGATCTTGGACAGATACGCAGTATTTT
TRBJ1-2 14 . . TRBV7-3 CASSPMAQGHGYTF TGTGCCAGCAGCCCAATGGCACAGGGCCATGGCTACACCTTC
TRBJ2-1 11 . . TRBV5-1 CASRVGDEQFF TGCGCCAGCAGGGTCGGAGATGAGCAGTTCTTC
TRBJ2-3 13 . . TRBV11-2 CASTRWSTDTQYF TGTGCCAGCACTAGGTGGAGCACAGATACGCAGTATTTT
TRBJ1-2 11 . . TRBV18 CASSRNYGYTF TGTGCCAGCTCACGTAACTATGGCTACACCTTC
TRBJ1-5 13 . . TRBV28 CASSASGGQPQHF TGTGCCAGCAGCGCATCGGGGGGCCAGCCCCAGCATTTT
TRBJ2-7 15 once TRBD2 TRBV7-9 CASSRKREGLREQYF TGTGCCAGCAGCAGAAAGCGGGAGGGCCTGAGGGAGCAGTACTTC
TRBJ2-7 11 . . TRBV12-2 CASRLGAGQYF TGTGCAAGTCGCTTAGGGGCCGGGCAGTACTTC